This TCR beta chain was documented in a study of neurological immune-mediated disorders. Regarding the study as a whole: When repertoires were grouped phylogenetically, those of 18 of 34 multiple sclerosis patients fell into one related-CDR3 cluster, a possible signature.

The junction had 8 bases not matched to a gene; V was cut back by 1 base and J by 3 bases. The CDR3 runs 16 residues. CDR1 is DFQATT and CDR2 is SNEGSKA in the germline V gene (reference sequence). This clonotype has ten or more counts. Antigen unknown. TCRdb used MiXCR to reprocess the 5' RACE reads, holding one entry per CDR3 protein. The data show about 62,000 distinct CDR3 sequences, around 3.8% seen once. This receptor was taken from a woman between 45 and 65 years old with multiple sclerosis. V is TRBV20-1 and J is TRBJ2-7; TRBD1 aligns across 11 bases. The material sequenced was PBMCs. Here the CDR3 reads CSARASPGQGDYEQYF. The CDR3 DNA sequence: TGCAGTGCTAGAGCTTCACCGGGACAGGGGGACTACGAGCAGTACTTC.